This T cell receptor (beta chain) was recovered during a study of T cells in Graves' hyperthyroidism and ophthalmopathy (dated by TCRdb to between 2018 and 2021). Notes on the research overall: Peripheral blood samples were taken at initial diagnosis, before any treatment was given. To identify TCR V-J signatures that set the groups apart, the researchers used a discovery cohort of 90 to 100 patients, made up of under 50 with Graves' ophthalmopathy and 57 with stable Graves' hyperthyroidism. Whether ophthalmopathy could be predicted prospectively was tested in an independent validation cohort made up of under 20 hyperthyroidism patients plus 17 patients who later progressed to ophthalmopathy. The 100 discovery patients were randomly split 7:3 into training and test sets. In about six Graves' hyperthyroidism patients, the study also compared T-cell repertoires from thyroid tissue with T-cell repertoires from blood. Following sampling, methimazole starting at 30 mg daily was given to hyperthyroidism patients, and high-dose intravenous methylprednisolone was given to ophthalmopathy patients. The paper reports TCR Vbeta CDR3 sequencing of over 130 peripheral blood samples: under 45 ophthalmopathy, 70 to 85 hyperthyroidism and around 17 progressor patients.

The hyperthyroidism patients were between 18 and 65 years old and newly diagnosed, with a disease duration of less than 2 months. The study excluded patients with uncontrolled infections, other autoimmune diseases, pregnancy or lactation. Clinical symptoms, serum thyroxine and TRAb, thyroid ultrasound, and orbital computed tomography formed the basis for the diagnoses. Blood from progressor patients was drawn when they were first diagnosed with hyperthyroidism, before any ophthalmopathy symptoms appeared. PBMCs were isolated from about 10 ml of fresh peripheral blood by Ficoll-Paque density gradient centrifugation. Progressor patients were defined as those initially diagnosed with Graves' hyperthyroidism in whom ophthalmopathy developed during follow-up. Total RNA was extracted using Trizol reagent, and RNA quality was assessed on an Agilent 2100 Bioanalyzer. General findings and caveats noted by the study authors: In validation, the model predicted progression to ophthalmopathy a median of about 5.9 months before onset, with about 67% sensitivity and more than 72% specificity. Sample size was not statistically predetermined, and blinding of investigators to group allocation was not performed. Most expanded thyroid clonotypes (frequency above 0.001) were also detected in blood, suggesting blood repertoires may reflect thyroid immune responses. In cross-validation, a model built on a 13 V-J signature told ophthalmopathy apart from stable hyperthyroidism with under 90% sensitivity and about 81% specificity, and in testing the same model reached 80%/75%.

V is shortened by 7 bases, J by 4 bases, and the region joining them spans 14 bases. CDR1 and CDR2, looked up from the germline V gene, are MDHEN and SYDVKM. Measured from the cysteine to the phenylalanine, the CDR3 is 14 residues long. Just CDR3 DNA is preserved here, 42 bases in frame from base 1. This clonotype was seen many times. Its antigen remains undetermined. The sample holds no much larger clone one base away, and base qualities are not on file. The TCR beta CDR3 regions were amplified from RNA transcripts. The first round of RT-PCR for the TCR CDR3 was performed with the HTBI primer set and the Qiagen OneStep RT-PCR kit. A second multiplex PCR round built the libraries, followed by size selection and purification. Libraries were sequenced paired-end with 100 bp reads on an Illumina HiSeq2000. Concerning the study's data processing: Raw data were processed with SOAPnuke, discarding reads with adapters, uncalled bases, mean Phred below 15, or no exact constant-primer or identifier match. High-quality paired reads were merged with COPE v1.2.5, and unique nucleotide sequences were defined as clonotypes. Clonotypes were aligned to IMGT TRBV, TRBD and TRBJ reference segments using MiTCR v1.1. Analysis was restricted to V-J combinations with a frequency above 0.0001, which covered 99.2% of repertoires. The TCS score was defined as F50 (clonal expansion) divided by E x V (chaos), with BLOSUM62-based TCRdist calculated between CDR3 peptides within each V-J. Welch's t-statistics and random forest reduced 450 to 600 V-J features to under 15, which were used in a naive Bayes classifier (R e1071). The raw public data were reprocessed by TCRdb itself: fastp quality trimming at Q25, MiXCR clonotype calling, in-frame beta chains only. Identical CDR3 protein sequences are pooled into one entry, listed with their most common genes and DNA. The V and J calls shown here were made by TCRdb, not taken from the authors' results. The sample table contains around 240,000 distinct CDR3 sequences; only one count was recorded for 14% to 15% of them. The ten largest account for 10% to 15% of the sample.

This clonotype was obtained from a woman aged 35 to 49 with Graves' hyperthyroidism that later progressed to Graves' ophthalmopathy. Here the chain combines TRBV28 and TRBJ1-5, with the D gene too uncertain to name. Sequenced material: blood. The bases are TGTGCCAGCACCCAGGACGGACCTAATCAGCCCCAGCATTTT. Translated, it gives CASTQDGPNQPQHF.